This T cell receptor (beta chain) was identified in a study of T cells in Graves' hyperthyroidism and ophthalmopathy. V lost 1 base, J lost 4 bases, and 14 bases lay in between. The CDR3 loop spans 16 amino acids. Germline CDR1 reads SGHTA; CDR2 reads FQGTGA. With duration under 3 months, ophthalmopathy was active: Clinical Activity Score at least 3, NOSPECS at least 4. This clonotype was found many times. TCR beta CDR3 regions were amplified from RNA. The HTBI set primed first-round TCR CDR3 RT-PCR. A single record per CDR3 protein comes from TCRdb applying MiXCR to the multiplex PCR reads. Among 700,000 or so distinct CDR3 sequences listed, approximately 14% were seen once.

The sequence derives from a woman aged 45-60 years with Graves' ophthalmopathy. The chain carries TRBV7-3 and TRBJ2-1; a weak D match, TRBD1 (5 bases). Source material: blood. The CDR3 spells CASSLRPGPLYNEQFF. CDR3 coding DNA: TGTGCCAGCAGCTTAAGGCCAGGGCCTCTTTACAATGAGCAGTTCTTC.